This record concerns one T cell receptor beta chain sequence. Its antigen is not known. The sample is drawn from a study of blood T cells in healthy people across ages. Study-wide background: For every two T cells, template switching captured about one barcoded beta molecule. Whole-study results and caveats: Comparison with aged donors showed that long-lived donors had more naive CD4+ cells and higher diversity.

Then a second PCR, running about 6 to 12 cycles, was carried out with a sample-barcoded 5' primer and a J-beta primer mix. TCRdb re-called the 5' RACE reads with MiXCR, one entry per CDR3 protein. The sample has about 1.4 million distinct CDR3 sequences; approximately 59% are singletons. This sequence originates from a man between 18 and 35 years old in good health. Sequencing was carried out using blood.

The CDR3 sequence is CASSQRTGPAQPQHF. The CDR3 DNA is TGTGCCAGCAGCCAGAGGACAGGGCCTGCTCAGCCCCAGCATTTT. V gene TRBV28 combines with J gene TRBJ1-5; 8 bases fit TRBD1. The J segment lost 6 bases and the V segment lost 6 bases, leaving 10 bases of the junction unmatched. Per the germline V gene, CDR1 is MDHEN and CDR2 is SYDVKM. This CDR3 has 15 amino acids.